These 21 T cell receptor beta chains were all obtained from the same sample, sequenced in a study of blood T cells in healthy people across ages. A second PCR, run for about 7 to 11 cycles, used a sample-barcoded 5' primer plus a J-beta primer mix. TCRdb used MiXCR to reprocess the 5' RACE reads, holding one entry per CDR3 protein. There are about 830,000 distinct CDR3 sequences in the sample; 55% to 65% occur only once, and roughly a quarter lies in the top ten. Sequenced: blood. The receptors come from a man aged 25 to 40 in good health.

This chain links TRBV6-5 with TRBJ2-2; tentative D call: TRBD1 (5 bases). CDR1 MNHEY and CDR2 SVGAGI come from the germline V gene. The CDR3 length is 14 residues. With 8 bases removed from V and 3 bases from J, the gap between germline ends came to 13 bases. In nucleotides, the CDR3 is TGTGCCAGCCGGGCCCAGGGATACACCGGGGAGCTGTTTTTT. It codes for CASRAQGYTGELFF.

V usage is TRBV24-1 and J usage is TRBJ2-3; D not certain. Trimming took 4 bases from V and 2 from J, leaving 12 bases between them. Germline V lookup: CDR1 KGHDR, CDR2 SFDVKD. This CDR3 contains 15 residues. This chain's CDR3 is CATSESRRFTDTQYF. As DNA, the CDR3 is TGTGCCACCAGTGAAAGCCGCAGGTTCACAGATACGCAGTATTTT.

The V call is TRBV9, the J call TRBJ2-7; the match to TRBD2 covers 11 bases. V dropped 0 bases and J dropped 5; count of bases not matched to a gene: 7. The CDR3 has 16 amino acids. Germline lookup yields CDR1 SGDLS and CDR2 YYNGEE. The CDR3 coding sequence is TGTGCCAGCAGCGTAGGAGCTAGCGGGGGGCCCCACGAGCAGTACTTC. Translating it yields CASSVGASGGPHEQYF.

V is TRBV2 and J is TRBJ2-1; TRBD2 is a possible D gene (6 bases). Trimming removed 3 bases at V and 4 bases at J, with 7 bases between. The CDR3 totals 13 residues. Germline V gives CDR1 SNHLY, CDR2 FYNNEI. The CDR3 DNA is TGTGCCAGCAGTGACGGGGGATACAATGAGCAGTTCTTC. Translated, it gives CASSDGGYNEQFF.

The chain recombines TRBV3-1 with TRBJ1-1, with 8 bases that match TRBD1. The V gene end was trimmed by 3 bases and the J gene end by 0 bases; junction bases not matched to a gene: 3. This CDR3 comprises 15 residues. CDR1 and CDR2 from the germline V gene are LGHDT and YNNKEL (reference sequence). The CDR3 DNA is TGTGCCAGCAGCCAGCCACAGGGGGTGAACACTGAAGCTTTCTTT. It yields the protein CASSQPQGVNTEAFF.

The J gene is TRBJ2-7, the V gene TRBV20-1; 8 positions match TRBD2. Per germline, CDR1 DFQATT and CDR2 SNEGSKA (reference sequence). The CDR3 has 15 amino acids. The trim removed 1 base at V and 3 bases at J, leaving 8 bases unmatched. The CDR3 sequence is CSARGRGLAGYEQYF. The CDR3, as DNA: TGCAGTGCTAGAGGTCGTGGACTAGCAGGCTACGAGCAGTACTTC.

V usage is TRBV6-2 or TRBV6-3 and J usage is TRBJ2-1; D tentatively reads TRBD1 or TRBD2 (5 bases each). The germline V gene has CDR1 MNHEY and CDR2 SVGEGT. V lost 6 bases, J lost 14 bases, and 26 bases lay in between. CDR3 length: 15 residues. CDR3 loop: CASSKRPTNPGQEFF. CDR3 coding DNA: TGTGCCAGCAGCAAACGACCGACGAATCCGGGGCAGGAGTTCTTC.

This clonotype has more than one count but fewer than ten. The V gene is TRBV29-1, the J gene TRBJ2-4; 11 positions match TRBD1. The end of the DNA fits TRBJ2-7 better, so the J call may be wrong. Germline-derived CDR1 and CDR2 are SQVTM and ANQGSEA. This CDR3 is built from 11 residues. CDR3 region: CSAGTGGEQYF. The CDR3 DNA reads TGCAGCGCCGGGACAGGGGGCGAGCAGTACTTC.

The genes are TRBV7-2 and TRBJ1-5; weak D call: TRBD1 (5 bases). This CDR3 is built from 15 residues. V lost 5 bases to trimming and J lost 3 bases, with 14 bases between them. Germline V gene lookup returns CDR1 SGHTA and CDR2 FQGNSA. CDR3 amino acids: CASSRGVQINQPQHF. The CDR3 coding sequence is TGTGCCAGCAGCCGAGGGGTTCAGATCAATCAGCCCCAGCATTTT. The entire variable domain, with the rest obtained from reference TRBV7-2 and TRBJ1-5, is as follows: GAGVSQSPSNKVTEKGKDVELRCDPISGHTALYWYRQSLGQGLEFLIYFQGNSAPDKSGLPSDRFSAERTGGSVSTLTIQRTQQEDSAVYLCASSRGVQINQPQHFGDGTRLSIL.

This chain uses TRBV28 with TRBJ2-7; 8 bases fit TRBD1. Germline CDR1 is MDHEN and CDR2 is SYDVKM. V dropped 6 bases and J dropped 2; count of bases not matched to a gene: 9. The CDR3 extends over 15 amino acids. Here the CDR3 reads CASSTPGQGPYEQYF. CDR3 in DNA: TGTGCCAGCAGCACACCCGGACAGGGCCCCTACGAGCAGTACTTC.

Concerning this clonotype itself: One end of the junction varies from germline; a read error may be responsible. The chain has TRBV9 and TRBJ1-4, with D perhaps matching TRBD1 (6 bases). The germline V gene has CDR1 SGDLS and CDR2 YYNGEE. CDR3 length: 14 amino acids. CDR3 protein: CAISVGAGAEKLFF. In nucleotides, the CDR3 is TGTGCCATCAGCGTAGGGGCAGGGGCTGAAAAACTGTTTTTT. The entire variable domain, with the rest obtained from reference TRBV9 and TRBJ1-4, is as follows: DSGVTQTPKHLITATGQRVTLRCSPRSGDLSVYWYQQSLDQGLQFLIQYYNGEERAKGNILERFSAQQFPDLHSELNLSSLELGDSALYFCAISVGAGAEKLFFGSGTQLSVL.

This clonotype is a singleton in its sample. Mismatch with germline at one junction end may stem from a read error. V and J are TRBV4-3 and TRBJ1-2, with 8 positions matching TRBD1. The germline gives CDR1 LGHNA, CDR2 YSLEER. The length of the CDR3 is 15 residues. CDR3 DNA sequence: TGCGCCAGCAGTCAAACGGACAGGGTCCTCTATGGCTGCACCTTC. It codes for CASSQTDRVLYGCTF.

The chain combines TRBV29-1 with TRBJ2-5; the D call may be TRBD1 or TRBD2 (6 bases each). Germline V gene sequence: CDR1 SQVTM, CDR2 ANQGSEA. The germline V and J ends were trimmed by 5 bases and 0 bases, with 13 bases remaining between them. This CDR3 comprises 14 residues. CDR3 nucleotide sequence: TGCAGCGTTACCCCCGGGGGCAACCAAGAGACCCAGTACTTC. Translated: CSVTPGGNQETQYF.

CDR3 DNA: TGTGCCAGCTCACCCAGACAGAATTCCTATGGCTACACCTTC. Its protein is CASSPRQNSYGYTF. The rearrangement uses TRBV18 and TRBJ1-2, with D possibly TRBD1 on 5 matching bases. The germline CDR1 and CDR2 sequences are KGHSH and LQKENI. Between the trimmed V and J ends, which lost 3 bases and 4 bases, there was a span of 12 bases. The CDR3 totals 14 residues.

This chain links TRBV10-3 with TRBJ2-7; TRBD1 agrees at 9 bases. The germline CDR1 and CDR2 sequences are ENHRY and SYGVKD. This CDR3 has 14 amino acids. V trimming: 10 bases; J trimming: 4 bases; junction bases outside the gene matches: 11. CDR3 in amino acids: CATDPGQGNYEQYF. CDR3 bases: TGTGCCACTGACCCGGGACAGGGAAATTACGAGCAGTACTTC.

The chain has TRBV29-1 and TRBJ2-1, with D maybe TRBD1 (5 bases). CDR3 length equals 14 residues. V was cut by 2 bases and J by 1 base, with 9 bases left in between. Germline assignment: CDR1 SQVTM and CDR2 ANQGSEA. CDR3 coding DNA: TGCAGCGTTGAATCGAAGGGGTCCTACAATGAGCAGTTCTTC. Translation: CSVESKGSYNEQFF.

CDR3 bases: TGTGCCAGCAGTTCGTCTACTAGCGGGGGGGGAGAGACCCAGTACTTC. Its protein product is CASSSSTSGGGETQYF. The chain joins TRBV28 to TRBJ2-5, with TRBD2 matching over 13 bases. Germline V gives CDR1 MDHEN, CDR2 SYDVKM. After removal of 4 bases from V and 4 bases from J, the junction contained 6 bases not matched to a gene. The length of the CDR3 is 16 residues.

This chain uses TRBV7-2 with TRBJ2-1; D may match TRBD1 or TRBD2 (5 bases each). The germline CDR1 and CDR2 sequences are SGHTA and FQGNSA. CDR3 length: 19 residues. V dropped 1 base and J dropped 5 bases, with 24 bases sitting between them. This CDR3 is CASSLVGRGLTARNNEQFF. The DNA of the CDR3 is TGTGCCAGCAGCTTAGTGGGGCGAGGACTGACAGCCAGAAACAATGAGCAGTTCTTC.

This clonotype was counted between two and nine times. The V call is TRBV12-3 or TRBV12-4, the J call TRBJ2-3; 8 bases match TRBD2. This CDR3 is 17 amino acids long. Unmatched junction bases numbered 11, after V lost 3 bases and J lost 3 bases. CDR3 nucleotides: TGTGCCAGCAGTTTTGAACCGGGACTAGGGGCGACAGATACGCAGTATTTT. Residues: CASSFEPGLGATDTQYF.

CDR3 nucleotide sequence: TGTGCCAGCAGCCTGAGTAGCGGGGGTTGGTGGGACGAGCAGTACTTC. Its protein is CASSLSSGGWWDEQYF. The rearrangement uses TRBV7-2 and TRBJ2-5; TRBD2 matches 9 bases. Judging by the DNA end, TRBJ2-7 fits better; the J call may be wrong. The CDR3 has 16 residues. Germline-derived CDR1 and CDR2 are SGHTA and FQGNSA.

This chain links TRBV6-2 or TRBV6-3 with TRBJ2-1, with D possibly being TRBD1 (7 bases). V lost 2 bases and J 2 bases, leaving 10 bases between the germline ends. The CDR3 sequence is 15 residues long. In germline, CDR1 is MNHEY, CDR2 SVGEGT. CDR3 nucleotide sequence: TGTGCCAGCAGTTACGCCAGGGGGGCCTACAATGAGCAGTTCTTC. Amino acid sequence: CASSYARGAYNEQFF.